This T cell receptor beta chain was sequenced in a study of patients and donors after allogeneic stem cell transplantation. Per the germline V gene, CDR1 is SGHVS and CDR2 is FQNEAQ. The V gene end was trimmed by 2 bases and the J gene end by 4 bases; junction bases not matched to a gene: 5. The CDR3 is made up of 14 amino acids. One entry per CDR3 protein, called by TCRdb with MiXCR from the RT-PCR reads. The sample has more than 850,000 distinct CDR3 sequences; roughly 18% are singletons. This clonotype was counted many times. This sequence was found in a human donor who was either an allogeneic HSCT recipient or a stem cell or donor lymphocyte infusion donor (not recorded which). It is not recorded whose cells these are; they may come from a transplant donor. Sequencing was done on a sample of blood, either unsorted or a sorted T cell fraction (not recorded which). The chain uses TRBV7-8 and TRBJ2-7, with 7 bases aligning to TRBD1. The CDR3 protein is CASSLQGEVYEQYF. CDR3 DNA: TGTGCCAGCAGCTTACAGGGGGAAGTATACGAGCAGTACTTC.